This is a list of T cell receptor beta chains from one sample in a study of radiotherapy plus CTLA-4 blockade in lung cancer. Some clones are missing from TCRdb's copy, which holds only in-frame ones; the method was immunoSEQ multiplex PCR. The sample carries some 49,000 clones, around 84% recorded once. Sequenced material: peripheral blood, taken from a patient treated with radiotherapy plus ipilimumab. All receptors derive from a human donor with non-small cell lung cancer whose response to radiotherapy plus ipilimumab could not be evaluated. The CDR3 runs from the conserved cysteine through the conserved F or W. A D gene is named only where the DNA matches it firmly.

j_call v_call d_call cdr3_aa cdr3_nt
TRBJ2-2 TRBV7-2 TRBD2 CASSLVLAGAGELFF TGTGCCAGCAGCTTAGTTCTAGCGGGAGCCGGGGAGCTGTTTTTT
TRBJ1-2 TRBV28 . CATGVGPLSYGYTF TGTGCCACTGGCGTGGGGCCTCTAAGTTATGGCTACACCTTC
TRBJ1-5 TRBV4-3 . CASSQDKVAWGVGNQPQHF TGCGCCAGCAGCCAAGATAAGGTGGCTTGGGGGGTGGGCAATCAGCCCCAGCATTTT
TRBJ2-3 TRBV15 TRBD2 CATSSLAGAADTQYF TGTGCCACCAGCAGTTTAGCGGGAGCGGCAGATACGCAGTATTTT
TRBJ1-2 TRBV13 . CASSLAGGIGYTF TGTGCCAGCAGCTTGGCAGGTGGTATCGGCTACACCTTC
TRBJ2-3 TRBV7-9 . CATLARGTDTQYF TGTGCCACCCTAGCGAGGGGCACAGATACGCAGTATTTT
TRBJ2-5 TRBV7-2 TRBD1 CASSDRTGTGSKTQYF TGTGCCAGCAGCGATCGAACCGGGACAGGGTCTAAGACCCAGTACTTC
TRBJ2-7 TRBV7-2 TRBD2 CASSSLRTSEQYF TGTGCCAGCAGCTCCCTAAGGACTAGCGAGCAGTACTTC
TRBJ2-1 TRBV30 TRBD1 CAWSVRVTGGSNEQFF TGTGCCTGGAGTGTACGGGTAACAGGGGGGTCGAATGAGCAGTTCTTC
TRBJ2-1 TRBV7-9 TRBD1 CASSDRDRVVNEQFF TGTGCCAGCAGCGACCGGGACAGGGTTGTCAATGAGCAGTTCTTC